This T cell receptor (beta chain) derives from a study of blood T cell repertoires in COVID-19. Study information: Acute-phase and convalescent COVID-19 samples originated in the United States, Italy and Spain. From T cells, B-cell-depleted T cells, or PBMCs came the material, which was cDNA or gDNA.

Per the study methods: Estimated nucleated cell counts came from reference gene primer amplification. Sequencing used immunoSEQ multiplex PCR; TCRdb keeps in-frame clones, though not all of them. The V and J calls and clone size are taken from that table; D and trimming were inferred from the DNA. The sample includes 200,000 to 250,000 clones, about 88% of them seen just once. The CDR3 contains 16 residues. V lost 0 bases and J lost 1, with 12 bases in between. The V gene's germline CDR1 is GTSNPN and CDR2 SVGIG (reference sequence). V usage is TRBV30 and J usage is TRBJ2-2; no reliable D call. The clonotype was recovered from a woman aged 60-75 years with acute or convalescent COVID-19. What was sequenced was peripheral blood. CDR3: CAWSVRQTMNTGELFF. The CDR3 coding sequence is TGTGCCTGGAGTGTGCGGCAGACCATGAACACCGGGGAGCTGTTTTTT.